Below, 8 T cell receptor beta chains from the same sample are listed, as sequenced in a study of cytomegalovirus exposure and HLA in healthy donors. PCR employed 60 Vbeta and 13 Jbeta primers. Profiling relied on immunoSEQ multiplex PCR, and the TCRdb table lists in-frame clones only, not all of them. The sample consists of 60,000 to 85,000 clones, around 80% of them appearing once. Material: PBMCs. The receptors here all came from a man between 70 and 80 years old in good health and CMV-seropositive.

V gene TRBV7-2 combines with J gene TRBJ2-1; tentative D call: TRBD2 (5 bases). Trimming removed 6 bases from V and 8 bases from J, with 8 bases in between. Germline lookup yields CDR1 SGHTA and CDR2 FQGNSA. The CDR3 length is 11 residues. In DNA form, the CDR3 reads TGTGCCAGCAGTCCTAGCTATGAGCAGTTCTTC. As protein: CASSPSYEQFF.

The chain has TRBV2 and TRBJ1-1, with D uncertain. The germline V gene has CDR1 SNHLY and CDR2 FYNNEI. The V end was cut by 3 bases, the J end by 5 bases, with 13 bases between. The CDR3 spans 14 residues. CDR3 sequence: CASSERRGGTEAFF. CDR3 nucleotide sequence: TGTGCCAGCAGTGAGAGGCGGGGAGGAACTGAAGCTTTCTTT.

The rearrangement joins TRBV19 to TRBJ2-3, with TRBD2 identical over 9 bases. Per germline, CDR1 LNHDA and CDR2 SQIVND (reference sequence). Losses at the gene ends were 4 bases for V and 6 bases for J; bases not matched to a gene: 11. This CDR3 has 16 amino acids. The CDR3 sequence is CASSKGGAGGLDTQYF. As DNA, the CDR3 is TGTGCCAGTAGTAAGGGGGGAGCGGGGGGCCTCGATACGCAGTATTTT.

The chain links TRBV6-5 to TRBJ1-1, with TRBD1 matching 9 bases. The V gene's germline CDR1 is MNHEY and CDR2 SVGAGI. V was clipped by 6 bases and J by 3 bases; unmatched bases: 5. The length of the CDR3 is 14 residues. CDR3 loop: CASRKWTGDTEAFF. The CDR3 DNA sequence: TGTGCCAGCAGAAAGTGGACAGGGGACACTGAAGCTTTCTTT.

J is TRBJ2-5 and V is TRBV6-1; D might be TRBD1 (5 bases). V was clipped by 3 bases and J by 7 bases, with 15 bases between them. Per germline, CDR1 MNHNS and CDR2 SASEGT. The CDR3 contains 14 residues. In DNA form, the CDR3 reads TGTGCCAGCAGTGAGTGGGTAGGGGATTGGACCCAGTACTTC. Encoded protein: CASSEWVGDWTQYF.

This CDR3 reads CAISEGQTNTGELFF. In DNA, the CDR3 is TGTGCCATCAGTGAGGGACAGACGAACACCGGGGAGCTGTTTTTT. The V gene is TRBV10-3, the J gene TRBJ2-2; D is perhaps TRBD1 (6 bases). Germline V gives CDR1 ENHRY, CDR2 SYGVKD. The V and J ends lost 2 bases and 0 bases respectively, with 7 bases between them. The CDR3 consists of 15 residues.

The genes are TRBV28 and TRBJ2-2; D might be TRBD1 (6 bases). Germline values: CDR1 MDHEN, CDR2 SYDVKM. Trimming left V 8 bases short and J 4 bases short, with 14 bases between. The CDR3 is made up of 14 amino acids. CDR3 DNA sequence: TGTGCCAGCCTAGGGCAGGGGACCACCGGGGAGCTGTTTTTT. Translation: CASLGQGTTGELFF.

As for this clone: One junction end does not reproduce the germline sequence, and a read error may be involved. The chain uses TRBV6-1 and TRBJ2-5; TRBD1 matches 8 bases. The CDR3 extends over 14 amino acids. Germline V gives CDR1 MNHNS, CDR2 SASEGT. CDR3 protein: CASREGQGLETQYF. The CDR3 DNA sequence: TGTGCCAGCAGGGAAGGACAGGGATTAGAGACCCAGTACTTC.